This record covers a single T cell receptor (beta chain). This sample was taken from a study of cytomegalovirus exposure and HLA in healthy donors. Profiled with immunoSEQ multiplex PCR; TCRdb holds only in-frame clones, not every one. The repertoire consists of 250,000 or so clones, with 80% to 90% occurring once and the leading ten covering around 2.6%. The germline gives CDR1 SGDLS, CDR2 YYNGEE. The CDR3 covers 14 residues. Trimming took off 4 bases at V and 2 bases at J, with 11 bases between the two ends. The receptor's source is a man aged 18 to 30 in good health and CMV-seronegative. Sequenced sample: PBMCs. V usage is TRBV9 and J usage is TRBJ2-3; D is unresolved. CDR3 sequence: CASSPASYTDTQYF. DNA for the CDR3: TGTGCCAGCAGCCCCGCGAGCTACACAGATACGCAGTATTTT. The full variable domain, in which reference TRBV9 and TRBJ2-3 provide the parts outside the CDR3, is DSGVTQTPKHLITATGQRVTLRCSPRSGDLSVYWYQQSLDQGLQFLIQYYNGEERAKGNILERFSAQQFPDLHSELNLSSLELGDSALYFCASSPASYTDTQYFGPGTRLTVL.